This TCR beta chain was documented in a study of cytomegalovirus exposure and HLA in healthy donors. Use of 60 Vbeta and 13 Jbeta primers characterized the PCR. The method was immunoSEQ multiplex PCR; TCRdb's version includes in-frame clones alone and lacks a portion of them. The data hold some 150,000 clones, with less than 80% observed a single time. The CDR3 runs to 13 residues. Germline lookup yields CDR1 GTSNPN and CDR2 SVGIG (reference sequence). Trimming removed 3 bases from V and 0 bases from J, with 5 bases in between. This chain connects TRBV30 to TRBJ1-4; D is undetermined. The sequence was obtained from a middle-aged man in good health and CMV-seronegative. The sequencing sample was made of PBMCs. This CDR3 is CAWRGATNEKLFF. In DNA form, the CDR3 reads TGTGCCTGGAGGGGAGCAACTAATGAAAAACTGTTTTTT.